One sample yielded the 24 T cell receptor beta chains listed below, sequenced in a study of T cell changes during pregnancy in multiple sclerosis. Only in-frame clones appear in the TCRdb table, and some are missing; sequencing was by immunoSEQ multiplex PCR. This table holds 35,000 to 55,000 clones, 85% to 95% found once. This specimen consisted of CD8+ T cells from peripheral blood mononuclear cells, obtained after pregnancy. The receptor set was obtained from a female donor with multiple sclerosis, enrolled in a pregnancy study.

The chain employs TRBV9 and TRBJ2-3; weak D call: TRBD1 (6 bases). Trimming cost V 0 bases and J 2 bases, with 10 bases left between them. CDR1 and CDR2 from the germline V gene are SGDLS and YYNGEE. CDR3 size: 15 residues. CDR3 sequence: CASSVGTGITDTQYF. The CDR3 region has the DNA TGTGCCAGCAGCGTAGGCACAGGGATCACAGATACGCAGTATTTT.

In nucleotides, the CDR3 is TGCGCCAGCAGCTTCACTGCGGGGAACACCGGGGAGCTGTTTTTT. Amino acids: CASSFTAGNTGELFF. The chain links TRBV5-1 to TRBJ2-2; D is possibly TRBD2 (5 bases). Trimming took off 2 bases at V and 1 base at J, with 9 bases between the two ends. There are 15 residues in the CDR3. The germline CDR1 and CDR2 sequences are SGHRS and YFSETQ.

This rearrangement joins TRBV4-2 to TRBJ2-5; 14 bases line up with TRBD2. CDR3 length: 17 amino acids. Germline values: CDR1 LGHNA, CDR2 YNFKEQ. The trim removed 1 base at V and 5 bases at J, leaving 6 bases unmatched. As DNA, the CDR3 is TGTGCCAGCAGCCAAGGTGGACTAGCGGGAGGTCACGAGACCCAGTACTTC. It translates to CASSQGGLAGGHETQYF.

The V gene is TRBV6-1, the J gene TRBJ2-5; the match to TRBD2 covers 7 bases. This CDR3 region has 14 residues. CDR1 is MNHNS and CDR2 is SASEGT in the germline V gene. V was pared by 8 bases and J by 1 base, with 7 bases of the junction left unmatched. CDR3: CASCPIAGQETQYF. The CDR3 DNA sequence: TGTGCCAGCTGCCCTATAGCGGGCCAAGAGACCCAGTACTTC.

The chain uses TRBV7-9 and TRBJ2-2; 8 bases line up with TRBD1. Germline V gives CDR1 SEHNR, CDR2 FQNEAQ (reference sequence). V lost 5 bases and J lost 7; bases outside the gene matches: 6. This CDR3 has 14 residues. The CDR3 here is CASSEGQANGELFF. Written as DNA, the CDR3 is TGTGCCAGCAGCGAGGGACAGGCTAACGGGGAGCTGTTTTTT.

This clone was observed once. Written as DNA, the CDR3 is TGCGCCAGCGGGACAGGGAGACCCTACGAGCAGTACTTC. It codes for CASGTGRPYEQYF. The gene calls are TRBV5-1 and TRBJ2-7; TRBD1 matches at 9 bases. Germline-derived CDR1 and CDR2 are SGHRS and YFSETQ. The CDR3 sequence is 13 residues long. V lost 7 bases and J lost 2; bases outside the gene matches: 4.

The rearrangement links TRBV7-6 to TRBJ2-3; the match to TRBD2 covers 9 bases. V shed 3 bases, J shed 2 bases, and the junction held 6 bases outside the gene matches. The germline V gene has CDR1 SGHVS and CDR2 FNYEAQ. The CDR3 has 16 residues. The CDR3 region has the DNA TGTGCCAGCAGCTTGGAACTAGCGGGTAACACAGATACGCAGTATTTT. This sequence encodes CASSLELAGNTDTQYF.

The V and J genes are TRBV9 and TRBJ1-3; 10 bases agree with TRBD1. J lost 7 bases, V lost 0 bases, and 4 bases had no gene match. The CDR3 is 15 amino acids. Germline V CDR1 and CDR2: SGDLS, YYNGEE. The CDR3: CASSVVGTGDNTIYF. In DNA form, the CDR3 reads TGTGCCAGCAGCGTAGTGGGGACAGGGGATAACACCATATATTTT.

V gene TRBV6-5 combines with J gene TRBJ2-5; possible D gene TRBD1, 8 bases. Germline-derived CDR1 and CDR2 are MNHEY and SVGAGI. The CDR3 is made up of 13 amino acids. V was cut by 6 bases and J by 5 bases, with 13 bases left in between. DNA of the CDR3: TGTGCCAGCAGCGACAGGGGAGGGGAGACCCAGTACTTC. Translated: CASSDRGGETQYF.

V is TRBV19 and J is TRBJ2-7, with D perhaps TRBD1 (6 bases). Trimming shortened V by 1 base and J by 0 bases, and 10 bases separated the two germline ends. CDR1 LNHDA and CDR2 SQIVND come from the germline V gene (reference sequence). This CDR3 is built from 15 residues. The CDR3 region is CASSIGGTSSYEQYF. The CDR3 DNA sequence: TGTGCCAGTAGTATAGGGGGGACATCCTCCTACGAGCAGTACTTC.

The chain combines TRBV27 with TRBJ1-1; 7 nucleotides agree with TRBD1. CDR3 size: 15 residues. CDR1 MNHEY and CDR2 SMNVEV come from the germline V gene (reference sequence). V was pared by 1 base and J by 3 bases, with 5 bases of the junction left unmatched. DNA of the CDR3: TGTGCCAGCAGTTTATATAAGGGGGCATACACTGAAGCTTTCTTT. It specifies CASSLYKGAYTEAFF.

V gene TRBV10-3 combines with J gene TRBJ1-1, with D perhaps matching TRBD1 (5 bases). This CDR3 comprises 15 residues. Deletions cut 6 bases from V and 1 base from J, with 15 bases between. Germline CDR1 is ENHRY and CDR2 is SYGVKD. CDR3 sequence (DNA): TGTGCCATCAGGGGGTTGGGGCTCTCGAACACTGAAGCTTTCTTT. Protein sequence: CAIRGLGLSNTEAFF.

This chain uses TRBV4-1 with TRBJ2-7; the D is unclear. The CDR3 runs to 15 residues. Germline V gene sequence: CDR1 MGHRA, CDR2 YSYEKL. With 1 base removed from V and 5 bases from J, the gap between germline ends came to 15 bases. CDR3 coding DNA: TGCGCCAGCAGCCAAGTTAAGACTCTCAGCGACGAGCAGTACTTC. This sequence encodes CASSQVKTLSDEQYF.

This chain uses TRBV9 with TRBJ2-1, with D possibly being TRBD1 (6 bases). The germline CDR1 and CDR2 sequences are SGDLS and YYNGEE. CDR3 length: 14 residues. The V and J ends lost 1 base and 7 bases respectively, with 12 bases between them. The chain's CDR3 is CASSVRQGLNEQFF. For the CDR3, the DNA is TGTGCCAGCAGCGTAAGGCAGGGGCTGAATGAGCAGTTCTTC.

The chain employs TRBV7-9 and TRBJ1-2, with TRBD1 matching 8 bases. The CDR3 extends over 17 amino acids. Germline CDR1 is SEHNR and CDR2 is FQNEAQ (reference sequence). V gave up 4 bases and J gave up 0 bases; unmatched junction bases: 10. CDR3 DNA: TGTGCCAGCAGCTCGGGACAGGAGACGTCAGCTAACTATGGCTACACCTTC. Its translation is CASSSGQETSANYGYTF.

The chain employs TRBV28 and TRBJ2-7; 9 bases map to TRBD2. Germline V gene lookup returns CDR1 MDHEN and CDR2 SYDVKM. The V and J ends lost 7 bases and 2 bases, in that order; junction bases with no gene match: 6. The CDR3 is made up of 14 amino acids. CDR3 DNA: TGTGCCAGCAAGGCGCTAGCGGGACCCTACGAGCAGTACTTC. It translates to CASKALAGPYEQYF.

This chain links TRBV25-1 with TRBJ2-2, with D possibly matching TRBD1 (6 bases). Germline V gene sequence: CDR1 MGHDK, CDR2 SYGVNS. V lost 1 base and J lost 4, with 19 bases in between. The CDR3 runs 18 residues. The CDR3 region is CASSEWETGPRGTGELFF. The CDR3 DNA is TGTGCCAGCAGTGAATGGGAGACAGGACCACGGGGCACCGGGGAGCTGTTTTTT.

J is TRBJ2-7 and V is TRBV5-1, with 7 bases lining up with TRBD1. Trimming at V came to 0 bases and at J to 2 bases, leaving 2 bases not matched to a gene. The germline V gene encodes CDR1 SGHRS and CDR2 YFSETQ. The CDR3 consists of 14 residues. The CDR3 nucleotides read TGCGCCAGCAGCTTGGCTCAGGGGGCCTACGAGCAGTACTTC. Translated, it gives CASSLAQGAYEQYF.

CDR3 coding DNA: TGCGCCAGCAGGTTGCGTTCGGATGAGCAGTTCTTC. It codes for CASRLRSDEQFF. The genes are TRBV5-1 and TRBJ2-1; no clear D. With 5 bases removed from V and 8 bases from J, the gap between germline ends came to 11 bases. The CDR3 runs 12 residues. CDR1 and CDR2 (germline): SGHRS, YFSETQ.

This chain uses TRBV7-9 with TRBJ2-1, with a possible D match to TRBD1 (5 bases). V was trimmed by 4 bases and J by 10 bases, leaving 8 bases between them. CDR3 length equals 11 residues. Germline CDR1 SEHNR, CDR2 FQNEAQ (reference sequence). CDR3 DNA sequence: TGTGCCAGCAGCTCGACAGCAGAGCAGTTCTTC. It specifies CASSSTAEQFF.

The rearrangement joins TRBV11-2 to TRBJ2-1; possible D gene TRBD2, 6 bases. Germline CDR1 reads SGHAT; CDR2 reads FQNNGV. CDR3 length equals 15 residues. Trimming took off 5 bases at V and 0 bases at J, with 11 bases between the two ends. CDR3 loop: CASSVTSSSYNEQFF. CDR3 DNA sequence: TGTGCCAGCAGCGTTACTAGCAGCTCCTACAATGAGCAGTTCTTC.

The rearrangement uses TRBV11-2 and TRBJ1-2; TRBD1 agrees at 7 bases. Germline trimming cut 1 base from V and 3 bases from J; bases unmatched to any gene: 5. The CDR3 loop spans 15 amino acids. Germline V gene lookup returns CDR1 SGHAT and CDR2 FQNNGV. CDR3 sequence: CASSLAGTGDYGYTF. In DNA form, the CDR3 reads TGTGCCAGCAGCTTAGCCGGAACAGGGGACTATGGCTACACCTTC.

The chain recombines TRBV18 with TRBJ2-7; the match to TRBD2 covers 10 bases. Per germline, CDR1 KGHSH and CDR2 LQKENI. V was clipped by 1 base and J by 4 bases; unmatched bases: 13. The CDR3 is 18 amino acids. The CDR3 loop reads CASSPHLPRLAGVYEQYF. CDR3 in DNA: TGTGCCAGCTCACCACACCTTCCGAGGCTAGCGGGAGTGTACGAGCAGTACTTC.

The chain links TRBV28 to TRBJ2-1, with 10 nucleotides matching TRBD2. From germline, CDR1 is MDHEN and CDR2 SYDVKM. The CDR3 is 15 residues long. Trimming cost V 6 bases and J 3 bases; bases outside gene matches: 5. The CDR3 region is CASRIGTSDYNEQFF. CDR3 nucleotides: TGTGCCAGCAGGATCGGGACTAGCGACTACAATGAGCAGTTCTTC.